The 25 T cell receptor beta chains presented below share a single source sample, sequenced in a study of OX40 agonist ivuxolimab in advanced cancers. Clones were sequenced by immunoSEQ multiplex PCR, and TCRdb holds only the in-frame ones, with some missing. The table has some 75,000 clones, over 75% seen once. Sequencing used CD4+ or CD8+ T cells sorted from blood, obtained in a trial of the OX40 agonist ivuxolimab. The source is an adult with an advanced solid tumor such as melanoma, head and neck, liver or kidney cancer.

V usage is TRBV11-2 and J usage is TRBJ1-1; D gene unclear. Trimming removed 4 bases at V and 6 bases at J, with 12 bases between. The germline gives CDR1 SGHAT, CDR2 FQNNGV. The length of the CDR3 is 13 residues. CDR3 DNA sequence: TGTGCCAGCAGCTCCTACGTTTCCCCTGAAGCTTTCTTT. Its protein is CASSSYVSPEAFF. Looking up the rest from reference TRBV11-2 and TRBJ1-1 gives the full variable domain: EAGVAQSPRYKIIEKRQSVAFWCNPISGHATLYWYQQILGQGPKLLIQFQNNGVVDDSQLPKDRFSAERLKGVDSTLKIQPAKLEDSAVYLCASSSYVSPEAFFGQGTRLTVV.

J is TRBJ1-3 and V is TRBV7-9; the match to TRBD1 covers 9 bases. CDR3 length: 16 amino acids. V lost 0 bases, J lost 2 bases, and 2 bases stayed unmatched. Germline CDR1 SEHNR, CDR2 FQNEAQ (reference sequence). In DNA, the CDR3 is TGTGCCAGCAGCTTAGCCCGACAGGGGGCTGGAAACACCATATATTTT. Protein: CASSLARQGAGNTIYF.

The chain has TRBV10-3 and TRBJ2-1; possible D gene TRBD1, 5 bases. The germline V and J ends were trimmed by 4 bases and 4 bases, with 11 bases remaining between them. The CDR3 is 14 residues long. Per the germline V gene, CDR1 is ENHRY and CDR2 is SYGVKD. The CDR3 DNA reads TGTGCCATCAGTGGTGAGACAGCATACAATGAGCAGTTCTTC. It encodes CAISGETAYNEQFF.

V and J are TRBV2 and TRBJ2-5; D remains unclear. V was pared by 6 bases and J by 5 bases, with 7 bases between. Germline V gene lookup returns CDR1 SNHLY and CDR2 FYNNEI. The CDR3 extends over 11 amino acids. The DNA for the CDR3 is TGTGCCAGCAGAATAAGGGAGACCCAGTACTTC. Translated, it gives CASRIRETQYF.

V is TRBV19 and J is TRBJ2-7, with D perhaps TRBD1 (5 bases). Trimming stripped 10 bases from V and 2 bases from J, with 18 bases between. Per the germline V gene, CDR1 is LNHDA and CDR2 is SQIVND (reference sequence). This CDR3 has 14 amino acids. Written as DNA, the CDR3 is TGTGCCACCTCAAAAGGGGTGGCCCCCTACGAGCAGTACTTC. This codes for CATSKGVAPYEQYF.

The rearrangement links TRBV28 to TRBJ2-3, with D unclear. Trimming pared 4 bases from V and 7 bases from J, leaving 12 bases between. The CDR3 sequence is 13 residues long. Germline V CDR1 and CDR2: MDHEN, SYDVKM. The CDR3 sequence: CASSSPPSNTQYF. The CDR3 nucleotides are TGTGCCAGCAGTTCCCCCCCCTCTAATACGCAGTATTTT. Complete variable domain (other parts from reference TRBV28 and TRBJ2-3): DVKVTQSSRYLVKRTGEKVFLECVQDMDHENMFWYRQDPGLGLRLIYFSYDVKMKEKGDIPEGYSVSREKKERFSLILESASTNQTSMYLCASSSPPSNTQYFGPGTRLTVL.

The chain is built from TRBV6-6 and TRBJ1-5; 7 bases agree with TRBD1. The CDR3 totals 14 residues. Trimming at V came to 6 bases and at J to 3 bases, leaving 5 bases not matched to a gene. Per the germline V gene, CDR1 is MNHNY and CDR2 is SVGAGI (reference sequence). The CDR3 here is CASSQTGPNQPQHF. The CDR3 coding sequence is TGTGCCAGCAGCCAGACAGGGCCCAATCAGCCCCAGCATTTT.

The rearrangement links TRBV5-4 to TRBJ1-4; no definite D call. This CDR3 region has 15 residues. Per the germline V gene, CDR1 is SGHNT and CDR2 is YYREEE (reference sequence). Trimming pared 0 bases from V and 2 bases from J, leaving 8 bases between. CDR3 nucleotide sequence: TGTGCCAGCAGCTTGGGGGTATCGACTAATGAAAAACTGTTTTTT. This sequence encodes CASSLGVSTNEKLFF. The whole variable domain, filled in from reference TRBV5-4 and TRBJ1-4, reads ETGVTQSPTHLIKTRGQQVTLRCSSQSGHNTVSWYQQALGQGPQFIFQYYREEENGRGNFPPRFSGLQFPNYSSELNVNALELDDSALYLCASSLGVSTNEKLFFGSGTQLSVL.

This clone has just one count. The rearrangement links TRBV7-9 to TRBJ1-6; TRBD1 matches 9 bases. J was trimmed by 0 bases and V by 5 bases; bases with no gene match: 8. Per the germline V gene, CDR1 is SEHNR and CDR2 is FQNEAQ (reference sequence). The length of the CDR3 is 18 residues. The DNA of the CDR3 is TGTGCCAGCAGCCAGACAGGGGGGCTTAGCTCCTATAATTCACCCCTCCACTTT. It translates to CASSQTGGLSSYNSPLHF.

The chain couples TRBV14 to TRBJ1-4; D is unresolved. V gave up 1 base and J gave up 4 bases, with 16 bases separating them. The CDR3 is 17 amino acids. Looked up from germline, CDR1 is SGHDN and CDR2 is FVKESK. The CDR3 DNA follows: TGTGCCAGCAGCCAAGTTTTATCCGGACGGGGTAATGAAAAACTGTTTTTT. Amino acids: CASSQVLSGRGNEKLFF.

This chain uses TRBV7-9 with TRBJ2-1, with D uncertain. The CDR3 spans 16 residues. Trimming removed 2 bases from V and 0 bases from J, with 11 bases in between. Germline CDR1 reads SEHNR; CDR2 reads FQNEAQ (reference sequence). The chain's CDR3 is CASSLTRLVSYNEQFF. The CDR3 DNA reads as TGTGCCAGCAGCTTAACGAGACTGGTCTCCTACAATGAGCAGTTCTTC. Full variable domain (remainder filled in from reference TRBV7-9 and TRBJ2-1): DTGVSQNPRHKITKRGQNVTFRCDPISEHNRLYWYRQTLGQGPEFLTYFQNEAQLEKSRLLSDRFSAERPKGSFSTLEIQRTEQGDSAMYLCASSLTRLVSYNEQFFGPGTRLTVL.

The CDR3 is CASSLDYSNEQFF. The CDR3, as DNA: TGTGCCAGCAGCTTAGATTATAGCAATGAGCAGTTCTTC. V gene TRBV11-2 combines with J gene TRBJ2-1; D gene uncertain. Germline assignment: CDR1 SGHAT and CDR2 FQNNGV. V lost 0 bases and J lost 6, with 6 bases in between. This CDR3 region has 13 residues.

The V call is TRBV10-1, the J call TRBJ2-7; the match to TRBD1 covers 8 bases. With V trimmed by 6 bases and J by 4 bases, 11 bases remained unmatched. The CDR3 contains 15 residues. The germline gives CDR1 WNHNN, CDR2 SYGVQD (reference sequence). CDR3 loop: CASSPRDRFHYEQYF. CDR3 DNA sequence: TGCGCCAGCAGCCCCCGGGACAGGTTTCATTACGAGCAGTACTTC.

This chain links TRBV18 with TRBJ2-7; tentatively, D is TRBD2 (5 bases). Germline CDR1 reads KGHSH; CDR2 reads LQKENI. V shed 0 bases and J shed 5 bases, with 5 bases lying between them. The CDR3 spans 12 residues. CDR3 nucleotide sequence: TGTGCCAGCTCACCACCCGGGAACGAGCAGTACTTC. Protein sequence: CASSPPGNEQYF.

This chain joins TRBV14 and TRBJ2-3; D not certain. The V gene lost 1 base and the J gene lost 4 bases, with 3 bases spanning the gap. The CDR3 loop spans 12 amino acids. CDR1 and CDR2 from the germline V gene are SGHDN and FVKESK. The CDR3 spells CASSQVSDTQYF. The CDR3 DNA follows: TGTGCCAGCAGCCAAGTATCAGATACGCAGTATTTT.

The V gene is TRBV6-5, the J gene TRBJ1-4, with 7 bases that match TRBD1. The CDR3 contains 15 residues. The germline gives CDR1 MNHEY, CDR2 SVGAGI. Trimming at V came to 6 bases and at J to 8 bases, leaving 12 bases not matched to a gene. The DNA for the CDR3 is TGTGCCAGCAGGAAAACGACAGGGCTGAGGGAAAAACTGTTTTTT. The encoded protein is CASRKTTGLREKLFF.

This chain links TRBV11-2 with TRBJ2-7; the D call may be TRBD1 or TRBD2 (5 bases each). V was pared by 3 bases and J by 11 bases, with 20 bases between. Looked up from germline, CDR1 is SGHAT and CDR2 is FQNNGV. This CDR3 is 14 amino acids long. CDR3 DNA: TGTGCCAGCAGCTTGCAGGGTAGAAAAGCGGAGGAGTACTTC. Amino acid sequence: CASSLQGRKAEEYF.

The CDR3 loop is CASSPLHRSGAIDYGYTF. The CDR3 DNA sequence: TGTGCCAGCTCACCACTTCACCGGAGCGGCGCTATCGACTATGGCTACACCTTC. This chain uses TRBV18 with TRBJ1-2; D remains unclear. V shed 1 base and J shed 3 bases, with 21 bases lying between them. The CDR3 is made up of 18 amino acids. CDR1 and CDR2 from the germline V gene are KGHSH and LQKENI.

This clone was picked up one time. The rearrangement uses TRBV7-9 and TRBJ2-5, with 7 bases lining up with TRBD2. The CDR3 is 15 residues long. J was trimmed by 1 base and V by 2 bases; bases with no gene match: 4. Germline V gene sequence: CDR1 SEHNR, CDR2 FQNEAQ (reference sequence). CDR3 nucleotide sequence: TGTGCCAGCAGCTTAAGGCTAGCGGTCCAAGAGACCCAGTACTTC. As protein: CASSLRLAVQETQYF. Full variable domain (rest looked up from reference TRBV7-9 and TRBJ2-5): DTGVSQNPRHKITKRGQNVTFRCDPISEHNRLYWYRQTLGQGPEFLTYFQNEAQLEKSRLLSDRFSAERPKGSFSTLEIQRTEQGDSAMYLCASSLRLAVQETQYFGPGTRLLVL.

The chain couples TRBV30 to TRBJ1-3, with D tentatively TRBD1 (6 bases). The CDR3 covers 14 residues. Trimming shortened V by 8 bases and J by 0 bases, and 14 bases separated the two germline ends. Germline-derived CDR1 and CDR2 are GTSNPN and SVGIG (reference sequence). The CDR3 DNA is TGTGCCCTCGACAGGTCCCTCTCTGGAAACACCATATATTTT. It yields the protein CALDRSLSGNTIYF.

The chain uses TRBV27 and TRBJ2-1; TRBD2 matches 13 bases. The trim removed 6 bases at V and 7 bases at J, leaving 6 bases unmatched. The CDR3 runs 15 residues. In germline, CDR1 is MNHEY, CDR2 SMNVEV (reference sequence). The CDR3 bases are TGTGCCAGCAGCACAACTAGCGGGGGGGTAAATGAGCAGTTCTTC. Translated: CASSTTSGGVNEQFF.

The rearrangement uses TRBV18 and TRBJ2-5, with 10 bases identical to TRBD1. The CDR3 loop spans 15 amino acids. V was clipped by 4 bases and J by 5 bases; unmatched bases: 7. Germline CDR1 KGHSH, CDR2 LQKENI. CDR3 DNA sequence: TGTGCCAGCTCACGGAGACAGGGGGCTGGGGAGACCCAGTACTTC. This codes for CASSRRQGAGETQYF.

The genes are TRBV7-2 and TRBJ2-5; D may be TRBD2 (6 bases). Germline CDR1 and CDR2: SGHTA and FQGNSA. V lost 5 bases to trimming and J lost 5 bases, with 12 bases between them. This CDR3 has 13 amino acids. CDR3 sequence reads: CASSPRTTETQYF. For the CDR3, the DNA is TGTGCCAGCAGCCCCCGGACTACGGAGACCCAGTACTTC.

CDR3 protein: CASSLEGGSDTQYF. DNA for the CDR3: TGTGCCAGCAGCTTAGAAGGGGGATCAGATACGCAGTATTTT. J is TRBJ2-3 and V is TRBV11-3; D perhaps matches TRBD1 (6 bases). Germline loops: CDR1 SGHNT, CDR2 YENEEA. This CDR3 contains 14 residues. Trimming removed 0 bases at V and 4 bases at J, with 8 bases between.

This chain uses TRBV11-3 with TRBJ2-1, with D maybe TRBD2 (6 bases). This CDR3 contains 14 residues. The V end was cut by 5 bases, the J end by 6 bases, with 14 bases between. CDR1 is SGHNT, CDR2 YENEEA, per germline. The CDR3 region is CASSPVWDSNEQFF. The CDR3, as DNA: TGTGCCAGCAGCCCCGTGTGGGACTCCAATGAGCAGTTCTTC. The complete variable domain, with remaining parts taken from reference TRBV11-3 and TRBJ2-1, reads EAGVVQSPRYKIIEKKQPVAFWCNPISGHNTLYWYLQNLGQGPELLIRYENEEAVDDSQLPKDRFSAERLKGVDSTLKIQPAELGDSAVYLCASSPVWDSNEQFFGPGTRLTVL.